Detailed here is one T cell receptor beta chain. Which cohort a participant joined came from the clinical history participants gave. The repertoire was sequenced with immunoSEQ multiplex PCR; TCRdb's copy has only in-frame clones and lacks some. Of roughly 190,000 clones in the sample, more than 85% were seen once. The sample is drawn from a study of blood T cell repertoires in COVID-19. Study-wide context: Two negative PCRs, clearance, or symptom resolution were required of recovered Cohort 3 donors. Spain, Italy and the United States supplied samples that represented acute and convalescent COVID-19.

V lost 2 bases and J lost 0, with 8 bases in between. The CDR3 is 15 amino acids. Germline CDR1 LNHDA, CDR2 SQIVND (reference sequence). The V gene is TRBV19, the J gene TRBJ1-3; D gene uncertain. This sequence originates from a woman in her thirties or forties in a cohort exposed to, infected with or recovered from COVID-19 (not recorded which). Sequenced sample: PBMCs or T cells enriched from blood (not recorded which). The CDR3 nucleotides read TGTGCCAGTAGTATAACGCCTAGCTCTGGAAACACCATATATTTT. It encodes CASSITPSSGNTIYF.